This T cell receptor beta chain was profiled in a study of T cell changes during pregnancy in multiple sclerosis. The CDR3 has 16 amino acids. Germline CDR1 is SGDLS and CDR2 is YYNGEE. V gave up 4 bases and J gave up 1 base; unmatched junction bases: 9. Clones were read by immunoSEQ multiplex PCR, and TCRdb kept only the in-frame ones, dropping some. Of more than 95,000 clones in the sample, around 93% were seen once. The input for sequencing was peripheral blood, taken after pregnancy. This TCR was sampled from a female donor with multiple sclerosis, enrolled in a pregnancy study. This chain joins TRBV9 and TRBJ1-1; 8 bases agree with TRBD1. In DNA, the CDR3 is TGTGCCAGCAGCCCTCGTCCCGGGACAGGGAACACTGAAGCTTTCTTT. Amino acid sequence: CASSPRPGTGNTEAFF.